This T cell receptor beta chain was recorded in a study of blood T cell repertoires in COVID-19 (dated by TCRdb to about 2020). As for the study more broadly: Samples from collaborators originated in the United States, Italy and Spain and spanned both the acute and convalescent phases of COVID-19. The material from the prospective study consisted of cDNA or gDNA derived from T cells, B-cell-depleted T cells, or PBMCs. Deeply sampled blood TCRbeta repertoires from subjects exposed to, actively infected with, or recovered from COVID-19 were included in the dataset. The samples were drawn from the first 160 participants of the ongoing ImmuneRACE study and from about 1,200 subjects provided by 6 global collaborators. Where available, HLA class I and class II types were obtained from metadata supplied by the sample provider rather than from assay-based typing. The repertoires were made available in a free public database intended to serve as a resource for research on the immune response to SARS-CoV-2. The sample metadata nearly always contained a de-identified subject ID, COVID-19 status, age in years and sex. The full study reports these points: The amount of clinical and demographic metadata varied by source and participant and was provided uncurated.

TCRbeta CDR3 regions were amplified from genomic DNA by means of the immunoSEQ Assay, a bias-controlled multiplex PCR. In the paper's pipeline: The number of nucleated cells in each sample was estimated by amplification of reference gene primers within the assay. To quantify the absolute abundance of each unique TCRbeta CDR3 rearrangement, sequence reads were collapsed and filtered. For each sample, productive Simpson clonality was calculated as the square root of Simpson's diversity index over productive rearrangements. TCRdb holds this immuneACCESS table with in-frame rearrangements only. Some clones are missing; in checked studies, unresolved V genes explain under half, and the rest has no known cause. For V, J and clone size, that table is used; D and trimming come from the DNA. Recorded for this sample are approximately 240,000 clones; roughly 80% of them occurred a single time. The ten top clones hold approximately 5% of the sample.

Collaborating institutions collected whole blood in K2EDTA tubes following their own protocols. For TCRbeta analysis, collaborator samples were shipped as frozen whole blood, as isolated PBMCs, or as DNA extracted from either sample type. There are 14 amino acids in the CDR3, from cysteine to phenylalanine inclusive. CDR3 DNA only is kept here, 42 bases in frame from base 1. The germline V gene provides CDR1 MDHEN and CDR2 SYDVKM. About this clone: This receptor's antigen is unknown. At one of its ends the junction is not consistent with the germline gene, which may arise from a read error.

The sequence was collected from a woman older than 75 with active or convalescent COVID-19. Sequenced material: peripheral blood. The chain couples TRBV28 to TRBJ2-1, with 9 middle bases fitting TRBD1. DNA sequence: TGTGCCAGCAGTTTATCCCCGGGACAGGGTGCGGTCGTCTTC. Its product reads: CASSLSPGQGAVVF.